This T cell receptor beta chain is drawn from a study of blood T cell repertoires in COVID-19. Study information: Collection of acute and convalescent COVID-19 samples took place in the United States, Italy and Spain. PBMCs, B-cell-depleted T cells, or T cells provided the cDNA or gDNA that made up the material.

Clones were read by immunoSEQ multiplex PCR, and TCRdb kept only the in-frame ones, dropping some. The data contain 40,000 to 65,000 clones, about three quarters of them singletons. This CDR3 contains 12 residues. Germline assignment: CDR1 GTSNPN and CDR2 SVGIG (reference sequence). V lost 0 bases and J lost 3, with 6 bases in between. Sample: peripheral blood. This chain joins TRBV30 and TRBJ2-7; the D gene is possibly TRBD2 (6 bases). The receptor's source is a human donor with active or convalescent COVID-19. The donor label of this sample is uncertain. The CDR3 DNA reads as TGTGCCTGGAGTGTCGGGGGCTACGAGCAGTACTTC. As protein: CAWSVGGYEQYF.